The present T cell receptor beta chain was sequenced within a study of T cell responses to AZD1222 COVID-19 vaccine (dated by TCRdb to about 2021). In terms of the full investigation: AZD1222 recipients whose second dose came at about 4 weeks and those whose second dose came at about 12 weeks were combined into one group, since spike-specific TCR depth and breadth did not differ between the two schedules. A total of 230 to 250 trial participants underwent TCR sequencing, of whom around 200 received two doses of AZD1222 and about 25 received two doses of the MenACWY control vaccine. Trial participants were enrolled by age into subgroups of 18-55, 56-69 and 70-plus years, and about 150, 27 and 61 TCR-sequenced participants, respectively, were included in these subgroups. The investigation overall reported the following: Conclusions about previously exposed vaccinees are limited because only a handful of AZD1222 recipients were SARS-CoV-2 seropositive at baseline. Epitopes outside the regions mutated in the B.1.351 and B.1.1.7 variants were reportedly recognized by nearly half of the unique spike-specific TCRs. The whole spike protein was spanned by vaccine-associated CD4 TCRs, and dominant responses were seen in regions 160-218 and 743-854. Spike-specific TCR breadth and depth rose significantly after two AZD1222 doses compared with day 0 and with MenACWY recipients. Because no samples from the day 14 peak response were available, repertoires could be characterized only after the peak T cell response. Participants were mostly white British, with more females than males. The authors suggested clonal diversity may have been underestimated. In the small 56-69-year group, the increase in depth fell short of significance, most likely because of low power.

The meaning of the sample's time point label: baseline before first vaccination. Vaccinee samples were obtained from the UK trials COV001 and COV002, which included a single-blind randomized controlled phase 2/3 trial of AZD1222 (ChAdOx1 nCoV-19) in healthy adults. For TCRbeta chain sequencing, PBMC samples from trial participants were taken at day 0 and at day 28 after the second dose. Worth noting for this clone: Its antigen is not yet known. Base qualities are not recorded, but no much larger clone differs from it by a single base.

The CDR3 regions of human TCRbeta chains were subjected to immunosequencing. Per the authors' processing: Repertoire TCRs were matched against a reference library of SARS-CoV-2-specific TCRs generated with the MIRA antigen-specificity platform. Breadth meant the fraction of unique TCRs that were SARS-CoV-2-associated, whereas depth meant the fraction of total T cells that were SARS-CoV-2-associated. Using the MIRA data, each spike-specific TCR was mapped to the spike region that the TCR reacts to and placed in a CD4 or CD8 class. Log10-transformed breadth and depth values were compared by one-way ANOVA with Sidak's multiple comparisons tests. Held by TCRdb, this immuneACCESS table contains in-frame sequences only and omits some clones. Under half of the omission traces to an unresolved V gene where checked; the cause of the rest is unknown. The V and J calls and clone size were taken over from that table, and D and trimming were inferred from the DNA. For this sample the table gives roughly 90,000 clones, of which approximately 86% were detected only once. About 6% of the sample belongs to the ten largest clones.

CDR1 SNHLY and CDR2 FYNNEI are derived from the germline V gene. The CDR3 numbers 13 residues from cysteine through phenylalanine. The kept DNA is CDR3 alone, 39 bases in frame from the first base. The germline ends are 7 bases apart after V is trimmed by 3 bases and J by 2 bases. The sequence was obtained from an adult in good health. The sequenced sample was peripheral blood, obtained on day 0 of AZD1222 vaccination. The chain employs TRBV2 and TRBJ1-1, with the identity of the D gene unclear. The CDR3 sequence is CASSEYVNTEAFF. The nucleotides read TGTGCCAGCAGTGAGTACGTAAACACTGAAGCTTTCTTT.